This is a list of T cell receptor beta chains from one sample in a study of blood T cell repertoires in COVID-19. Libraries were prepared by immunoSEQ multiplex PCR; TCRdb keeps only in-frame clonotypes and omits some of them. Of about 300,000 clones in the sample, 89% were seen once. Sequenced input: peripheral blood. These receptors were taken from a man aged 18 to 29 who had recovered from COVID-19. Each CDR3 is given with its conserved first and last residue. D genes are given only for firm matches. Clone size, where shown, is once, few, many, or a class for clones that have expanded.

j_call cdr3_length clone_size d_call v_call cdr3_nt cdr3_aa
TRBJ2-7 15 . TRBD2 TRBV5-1 TGCGCCAGCGCCCCCTACGGGAGGGTCCAGGACGAGCAGTACTTC CASAPYGRVQDEQYF
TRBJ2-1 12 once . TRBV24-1 TGTGCCACCAGTGATTTGACAGGTAGTAGGTTCTTC CATSDLTGSRFF
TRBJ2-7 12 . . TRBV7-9 TGTGCCAGCAGTACAGGGCCCTACGAGCAGTACTTC CASSTGPYEQYF
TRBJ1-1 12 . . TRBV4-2 TGTGCCAGCAGCCAAGGTGACAATGAAGCTTTCTTT CASSQGDNEAFF
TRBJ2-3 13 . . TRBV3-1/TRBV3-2 TGTGCCAGCAGCCAAGCGGGAGCTGATACGCAGTATTTT CASSQAGADTQYF
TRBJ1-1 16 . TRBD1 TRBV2 TGTGCCAGCAGTGAGGGACAGGGGGCGACCACCCTTCTTGCTTTCTTT CASSEGQGATTLLAFF
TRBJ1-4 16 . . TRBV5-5 TGTGCCAGCACCCAATCGTACAGAGCAACTAATGAAAAACTGTTTTTT CASTQSYRATNEKLFF
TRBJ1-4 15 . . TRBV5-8 TGTGCCAGCAGCGACAAACTCTTAACGAACGAAAAACTGTTTTTT CASSDKLLTNEKLFF
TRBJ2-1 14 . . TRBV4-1 TGCGCCAGCAGCCAAGAGGAGGGTGAGGGTGAGCAGTTCTTC CASSQEEGEGEQFF
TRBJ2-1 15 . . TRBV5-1 TGCGCCAGCAGCTTCGGAGGTAGCTCCTACAATGAGCAGTTCTTC CASSFGGSSYNEQFF
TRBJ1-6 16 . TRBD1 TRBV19 TGTGCCAGTAGTATACGGACAGGGATTTCGGATTCACCCCTCCACTTT CASSIRTGISDSPLHF
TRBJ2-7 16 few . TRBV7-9 TGTGCCAGCAGCTTACAGGGGTCTCACACCGGCGTGGAGCAGTACTTC CASSLQGSHTGVEQYF
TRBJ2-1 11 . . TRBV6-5 TGTGCCAGCTTTGGGGGGTATGAGCAGTTCTTC CASFGGYEQFF
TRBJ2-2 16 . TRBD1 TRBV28 TGTGCCAGCAGCTTCAGGGGGACCATTCGCACCGGGGAGCTGTTTTTT CASSFRGTIRTGELFF
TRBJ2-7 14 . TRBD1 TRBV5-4 TGTGCCAGCAGCGGGACAGGGGGGCTGGGGGAGCAGTACTTC CASSGTGGLGEQYF
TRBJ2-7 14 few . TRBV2 TGTGCCAGCAGTGGGACAGTCCGACTCTACGAGCAGTACTTC CASSGTVRLYEQYF
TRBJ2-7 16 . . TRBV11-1 TGTGCCAGCAGCTTATATCCGGCAGGGCGGGGATACGAGCAGTACTTC CASSLYPAGRGYEQYF
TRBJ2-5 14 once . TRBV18 TGTGCCAGCTCACCACCGGCTCAGGCTGAGACCCAGTACTTC CASSPPAQAETQYF